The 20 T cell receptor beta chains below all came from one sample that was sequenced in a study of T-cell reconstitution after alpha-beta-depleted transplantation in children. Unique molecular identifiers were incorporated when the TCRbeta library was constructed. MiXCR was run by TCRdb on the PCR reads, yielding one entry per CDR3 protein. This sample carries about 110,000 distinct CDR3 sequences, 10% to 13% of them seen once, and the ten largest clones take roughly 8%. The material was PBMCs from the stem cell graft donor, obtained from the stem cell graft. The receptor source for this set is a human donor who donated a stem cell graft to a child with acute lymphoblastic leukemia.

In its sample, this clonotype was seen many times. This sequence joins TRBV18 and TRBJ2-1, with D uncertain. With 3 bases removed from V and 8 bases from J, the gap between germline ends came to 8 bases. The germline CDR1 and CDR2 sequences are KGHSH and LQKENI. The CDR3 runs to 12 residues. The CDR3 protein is CASSPPIYEQFF. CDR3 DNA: TGTGCCAGCTCACCTCCCATATATGAGCAGTTCTTC.

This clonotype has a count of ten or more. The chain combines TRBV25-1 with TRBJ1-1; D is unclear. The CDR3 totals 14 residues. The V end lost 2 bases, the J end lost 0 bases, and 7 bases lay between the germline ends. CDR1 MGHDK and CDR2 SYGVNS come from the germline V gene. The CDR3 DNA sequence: TGTGCCAGCAGTGAACCAACCATGAACACTGAAGCTTTCTTT. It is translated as CASSEPTMNTEAFF.

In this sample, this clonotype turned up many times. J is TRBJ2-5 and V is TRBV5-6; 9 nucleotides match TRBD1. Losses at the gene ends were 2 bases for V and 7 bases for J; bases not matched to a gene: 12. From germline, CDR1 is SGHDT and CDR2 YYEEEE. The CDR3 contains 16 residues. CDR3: CASSLVPGTGFGTQYF. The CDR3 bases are TGTGCCAGCAGCTTAGTCCCCGGGACAGGGTTTGGGACCCAGTACTTC.

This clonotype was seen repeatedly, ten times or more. CDR3 sequence: CASSLVAGREDTQYF. CDR3 bases: TGCGCCAGCAGCTTAGTAGCGGGGAGGGAAGATACGCAGTATTTT. This chain links TRBV5-1 with TRBJ2-3; 8 bases are shared with TRBD2. Germline V gene data show CDR1 as SGHRS and CDR2 as YFSETQ. The CDR3 consists of 15 residues. V dropped 2 bases and J dropped 5; count of bases not matched to a gene: 7.

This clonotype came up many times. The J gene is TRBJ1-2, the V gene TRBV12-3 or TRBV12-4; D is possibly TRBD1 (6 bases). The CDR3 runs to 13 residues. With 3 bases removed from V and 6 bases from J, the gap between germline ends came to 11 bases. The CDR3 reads CASSLGSGDGYTF. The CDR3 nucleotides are TGTGCCAGCAGTTTGGGGTCAGGGGATGGCTACACCTTC.

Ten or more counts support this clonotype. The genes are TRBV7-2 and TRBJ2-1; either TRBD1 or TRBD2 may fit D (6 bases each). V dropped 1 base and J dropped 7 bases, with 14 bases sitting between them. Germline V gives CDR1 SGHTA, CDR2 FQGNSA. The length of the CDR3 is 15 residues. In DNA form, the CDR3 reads TGTGCCAGCAGCTTAGACGGGGGCTCTGGGAATGAGCAGTTCTTC. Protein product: CASSLDGGSGNEQFF.

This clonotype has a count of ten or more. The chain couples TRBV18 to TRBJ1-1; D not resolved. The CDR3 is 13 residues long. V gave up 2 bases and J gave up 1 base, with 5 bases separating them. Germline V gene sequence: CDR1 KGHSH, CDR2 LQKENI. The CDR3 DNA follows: TGTGCCAGCTCACCAACGGGGAACACTGAAGCTTTCTTT. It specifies CASSPTGNTEAFF.

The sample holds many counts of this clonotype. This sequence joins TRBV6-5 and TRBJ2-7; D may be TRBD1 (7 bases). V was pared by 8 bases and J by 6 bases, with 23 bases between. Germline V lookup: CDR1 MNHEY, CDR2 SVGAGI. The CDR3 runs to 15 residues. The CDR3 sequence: CASQQGGSGAPEQYF. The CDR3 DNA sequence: TGTGCCAGCCAGCAGGGGGGTAGCGGAGCCCCCGAGCAGTACTTC.

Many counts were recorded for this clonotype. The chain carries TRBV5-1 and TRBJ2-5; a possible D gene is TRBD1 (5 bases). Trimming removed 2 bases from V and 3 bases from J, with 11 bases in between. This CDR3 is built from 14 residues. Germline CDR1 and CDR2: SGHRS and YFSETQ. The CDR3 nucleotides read TGCGCCAGCAGCTTACGACAGTCGGAAGAGACCCAGTACTTC. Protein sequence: CASSLRQSEETQYF. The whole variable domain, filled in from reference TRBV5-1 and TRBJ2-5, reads KAGVTQTPRYLIKTRGQQVTLSCSPISGHRSVSWYQQTPGQGLQFLFEYFSETQRNKGNFPGRFSGRQFSNSRSEMNVSTLELGDSALYLCASSLRQSEETQYFGPGTRLLVL.

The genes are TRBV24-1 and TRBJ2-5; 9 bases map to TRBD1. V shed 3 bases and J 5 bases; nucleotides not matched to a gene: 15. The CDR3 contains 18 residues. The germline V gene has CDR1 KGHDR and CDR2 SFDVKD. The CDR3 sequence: CATSDPLAGDRDLETQYF. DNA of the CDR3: TGTGCCACCAGTGATCCACTTGCGGGGGACAGGGATTTGGAGACCCAGTACTTC.

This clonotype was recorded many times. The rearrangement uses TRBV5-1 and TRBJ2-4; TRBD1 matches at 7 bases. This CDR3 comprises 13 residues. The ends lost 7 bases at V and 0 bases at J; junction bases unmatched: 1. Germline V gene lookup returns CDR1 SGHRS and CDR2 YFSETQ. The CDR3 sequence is CASSGGAKNIQYF. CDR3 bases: TGCGCCAGCTCAGGGGGAGCCAAAAACATTCAGTACTTC.

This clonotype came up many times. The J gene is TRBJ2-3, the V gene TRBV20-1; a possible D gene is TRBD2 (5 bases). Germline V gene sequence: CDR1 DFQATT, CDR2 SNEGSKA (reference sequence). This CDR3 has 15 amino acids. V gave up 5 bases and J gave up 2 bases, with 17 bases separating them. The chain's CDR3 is CSASSGKHTTDTQYF. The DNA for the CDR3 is TGCAGTGCTTCTTCCGGGAAGCACACCACAGATACGCAGTATTTT.

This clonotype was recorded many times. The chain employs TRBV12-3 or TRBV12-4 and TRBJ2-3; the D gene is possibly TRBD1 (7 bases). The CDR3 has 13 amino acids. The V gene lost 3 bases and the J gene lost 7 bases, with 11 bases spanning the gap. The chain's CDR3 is CASSLGGQHTQYF. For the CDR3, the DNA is TGTGCCAGCAGTTTGGGGGGACAGCATACGCAGTATTTT.

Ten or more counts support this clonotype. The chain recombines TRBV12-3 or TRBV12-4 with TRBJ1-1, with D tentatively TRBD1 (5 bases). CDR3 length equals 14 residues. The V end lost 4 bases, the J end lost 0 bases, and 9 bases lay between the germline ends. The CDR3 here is CASSSNRMNTEAFF. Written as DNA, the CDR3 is TGTGCCAGCAGTTCCAACAGGATGAACACTGAAGCTTTCTTT.

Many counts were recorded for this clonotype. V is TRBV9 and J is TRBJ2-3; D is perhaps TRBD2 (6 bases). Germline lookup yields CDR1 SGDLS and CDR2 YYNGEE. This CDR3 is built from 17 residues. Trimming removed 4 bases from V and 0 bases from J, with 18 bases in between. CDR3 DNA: TGTGCCAGCAGCTCCCCGGGAGTCCGCCTTAGCACAGATACGCAGTATTTT. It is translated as CASSSPGVRLSTDTQYF.

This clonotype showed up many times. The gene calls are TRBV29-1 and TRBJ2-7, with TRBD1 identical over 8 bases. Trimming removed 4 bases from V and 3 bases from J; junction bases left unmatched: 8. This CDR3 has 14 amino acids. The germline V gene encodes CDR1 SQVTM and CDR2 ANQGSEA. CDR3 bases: TGCAGCGTTGCTGGACAGGGCCTACTCTACGAGCAGTACTTC. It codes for CSVAGQGLLYEQYF.

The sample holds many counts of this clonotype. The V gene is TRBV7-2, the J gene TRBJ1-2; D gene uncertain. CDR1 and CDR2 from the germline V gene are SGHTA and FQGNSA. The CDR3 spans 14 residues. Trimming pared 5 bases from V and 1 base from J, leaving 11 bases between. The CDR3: CASSPEWNNYGYTF. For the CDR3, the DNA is TGTGCCAGCAGCCCCGAGTGGAATAACTATGGCTACACCTTC.

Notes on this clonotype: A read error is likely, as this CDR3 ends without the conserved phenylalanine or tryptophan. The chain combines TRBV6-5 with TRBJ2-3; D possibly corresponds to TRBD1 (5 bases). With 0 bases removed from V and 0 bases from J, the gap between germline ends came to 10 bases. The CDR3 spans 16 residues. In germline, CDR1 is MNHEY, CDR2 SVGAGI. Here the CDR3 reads CASSYSGLPSTDTQYL. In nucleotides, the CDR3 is TGTGCCAGCAGTTACTCGGGGCTACCTAGCACAGATACGCAGTATTTG.

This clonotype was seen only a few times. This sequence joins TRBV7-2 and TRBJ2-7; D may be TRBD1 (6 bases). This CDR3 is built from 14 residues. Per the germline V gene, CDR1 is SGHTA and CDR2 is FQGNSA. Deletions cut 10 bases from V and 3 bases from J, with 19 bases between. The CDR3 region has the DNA TGTGCCACCCACCTCAGTCCAGGGGACTACGAGCAGTACTTC. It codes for CATHLSPGDYEQYF.

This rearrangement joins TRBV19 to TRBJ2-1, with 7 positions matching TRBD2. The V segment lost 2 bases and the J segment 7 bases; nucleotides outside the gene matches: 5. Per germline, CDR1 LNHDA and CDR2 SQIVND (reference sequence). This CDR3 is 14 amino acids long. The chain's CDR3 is CASSIRRGGNEQFF. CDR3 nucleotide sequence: TGTGCCAGTAGTATACGGAGGGGAGGGAATGAGCAGTTCTTC.